These 17 T cell receptor beta chains were all obtained from the same sample, sequenced in a study of cytomegalovirus exposure and HLA in healthy donors. PCR was performed using 60 Vbeta and 13 Jbeta primers. Produced via immunoSEQ multiplex PCR; TCRdb's table is partial and in-frame only. The table lists 200,000 or so clones, around 73% of them singletons, with less than 3.5% in the top ten. The source material was PBMCs. The source is a woman aged 25 to 45 in good health and CMV-seronegative.

This chain uses TRBV4-1 with TRBJ2-7; TRBD2 aligns across 7 bases. This CDR3 spans 14 amino acids. V shed 1 base and J 4 bases; nucleotides not matched to a gene: 4. Germline assignment: CDR1 MGHRA and CDR2 YSYEKL. This CDR3 reads CASSQAAGRYEQYF. The CDR3 DNA sequence: TGCGCCAGCAGCCAAGCAGCGGGGAGATACGAGCAGTACTTC.

This clone has just one count. The chain carries TRBV4-2 and TRBJ1-6, with D perhaps matching TRBD1 (6 bases). The germline V gene has CDR1 LGHNA and CDR2 YNFKEQ. The V and J ends lost 0 bases and 1 base respectively, with 16 bases between them. The CDR3 sequence is 19 residues long. The CDR3 DNA reads TGTGCCAGCAGCCAAGAGGGGACAAGCGGTGGGTCCTATAATTCACCCCTCCACTTT. As protein: CASSQEGTSGGSYNSPLHF.

The chain carries TRBV2 and TRBJ1-1; 7 nucleotides align to TRBD1. With 5 bases clipped from V and 4 bases from J, the junction kept 13 bases outside the gene matches. The CDR3 length is 16 residues. The germline gives CDR1 SNHLY, CDR2 FYNNEI. CDR3 sequence: CASSREGATAGTEAFF. CDR3 in DNA: TGTGCCAGCAGTCGTGAGGGGGCGACGGCTGGCACTGAAGCTTTCTTT.

This chain connects TRBV5-1 to TRBJ2-3, with 8 bases matching TRBD1. Germline V gene lookup returns CDR1 SGHRS and CDR2 YFSETQ. Losses at the gene ends were 4 bases for V and 1 base for J; bases not matched to a gene: 5. This CDR3 region has 15 residues. CDR3 DNA sequence: TGCGCCAGCAGCGGACAGGGACCTCGCACAGATACGCAGTATTTT. This codes for CASSGQGPRTDTQYF.

The chain is built from TRBV29-1 and TRBJ1-2; D uncertain. Germline CDR1 and CDR2: SQVTM and ANQGSEA. V lost 0 bases to trimming and J lost 2 bases, with 13 bases between them. The CDR3 covers 15 residues. In DNA, the CDR3 is TGCAGCGTTGAAGATAAGGAGGTGGACAACTATGGCTACACCTTC. Translated: CSVEDKEVDNYGYTF.

This clone appeared once. The chain carries TRBV5-1 and TRBJ2-2; no reliable D call. The V gene lost 1 base and the J gene lost 3 bases, with 10 bases spanning the gap. Germline CDR1 reads SGHRS; CDR2 reads YFSETQ. The CDR3 runs 15 residues. CDR3 loop: CASSLYGIDTGELFF. The CDR3 DNA is TGCGCCAGCAGCTTGTACGGTATCGACACCGGGGAGCTGTTTTTT.

This chain uses TRBV5-1 with TRBJ2-5; 10 nucleotides agree with TRBD2. CDR3 length equals 16 residues. With V trimmed by 0 bases and J by 5 bases, 7 bases remained unmatched. Looked up from germline, CDR1 is SGHRS and CDR2 is YFSETQ. The CDR3 DNA follows: TGCGCCAGCAGCTTGGAGGGTAGCGGGAGGCAGGAGACCCAGTACTTC. Amino acids: CASSLEGSGRQETQYF.

This chain links TRBV4-1 with TRBJ2-6, with D tentatively TRBD1 (6 bases). Germline assignment: CDR1 MGHRA and CDR2 YSYEKL. V gave up 4 bases and J gave up 4 bases, with 14 bases separating them. CDR3 size: 16 residues. CDR3 DNA: TGCGCCAGCAGCCGAAACAGGGCGGCCGGGGCCAACGTCCTGACTTTC. Encoded protein: CASSRNRAAGANVLTF.

The chain links TRBV5-5 to TRBJ2-5, with TRBD2 identical over 9 bases. Germline V lookup: CDR1 SGHKS, CDR2 YYEKEE (reference sequence). This CDR3 has 20 residues. The J segment lost 0 bases and the V segment lost 4 bases, leaving 19 bases of the junction unmatched. CDR3 in DNA: TGTGCCAGCAGCGCCCTCCTCCTGGGCGGGGGGGCTCCAAACCAAGAGACCCAGTACTTC. Amino acid sequence: CASSALLLGGGAPNQETQYF.

The chain combines TRBV9 with TRBJ1-1, with D tentatively TRBD1 (5 bases). The CDR3 has 14 residues. The V gene's germline CDR1 is SGDLS and CDR2 YYNGEE. Trimming took 6 bases from V and 0 from J, leaving 12 bases between them. The DNA for the CDR3 is TGTGCCAGCACCCTAACAGGCATGAACACTGAAGCTTTCTTT. Its protein product is CASTLTGMNTEAFF.

The chain carries TRBV4-1 and TRBJ2-7, with 8 positions matching TRBD1. This CDR3 region has 18 residues. From germline, CDR1 is MGHRA and CDR2 YSYEKL. Losses at the gene ends were 6 bases for V and 1 base for J; bases not matched to a gene: 17. CDR3 DNA: TGCGCCAGCAGTCCGAGCGGGCAGGGGGCTCTTTATTCCTACGAGCAGTACTTC. This encodes CASSPSGQGALYSYEQYF.

The chain has TRBV2 and TRBJ2-1; D gene uncertain. Trimming pared 3 bases from V and 0 bases from J, leaving 9 bases between. The CDR3 is made up of 15 amino acids. Germline CDR1 reads SNHLY; CDR2 reads FYNNEI. The CDR3 sequence: CASSEVRYSYNEQFF. The CDR3 DNA sequence: TGTGCCAGCAGTGAGGTGAGGTACTCCTACAATGAGCAGTTCTTC.

The sample holds a few counts of this clone. The chain has TRBV6-1 and TRBJ1-5; 7 positions agree with TRBD1. The germline gives CDR1 MNHNS, CDR2 SASEGT. This CDR3 region has 15 residues. V lost 4 bases, J lost 6 bases, and 9 bases stayed unmatched. As DNA, the CDR3 is TGTGCCAGCAGTGGCAGGGGGTTTTGGGGTCAGCCCCAGCATTTT. Encoded protein: CASSGRGFWGQPQHF.

The rearrangement joins TRBV9 to TRBJ1-2, with TRBD1 identical over 8 bases. With V trimmed by 3 bases and J by 10 bases, 17 bases remained unmatched. In germline, CDR1 is SGDLS, CDR2 YYNGEE. The CDR3 sequence is 16 residues long. The CDR3 is CASSGDPGGLIGDYTF. The CDR3 DNA reads as TGTGCCAGCAGCGGTGATCCAGGGGGCTTGATAGGGGACTACACCTTC.

This chain connects TRBV5-1 to TRBJ1-2, with 7 bases aligning to TRBD1. This CDR3 contains 17 residues. Germline V gives CDR1 SGHRS, CDR2 YFSETQ. J lost 7 bases, V lost 0 bases, and 15 bases had no gene match. Here the CDR3 reads CASSLAPFLRQGGGYTF. Here the CDR3 DNA reads TGCGCCAGCAGCTTGGCTCCCTTTTTAAGACAGGGAGGTGGCTACACCTTC.

The rearrangement uses TRBV9 and TRBJ2-7; perhaps TRBD1 as D (6 bases). Germline loops: CDR1 SGDLS, CDR2 YYNGEE. Trimming pared 7 bases from V and 2 bases from J, leaving 22 bases between. The CDR3 has 16 residues. In nucleotides, the CDR3 is TGTGCCAGCGGTATAACCGACGGGGCAGGGGCCTACGAGCAGTACTTC. It encodes CASGITDGAGAYEQYF.

The genes are TRBV7-2 and TRBJ1-6; TRBD1 matches at 8 bases. Germline loops: CDR1 SGHTA, CDR2 FQGNSA. The CDR3 extends over 15 amino acids. The V and J ends lost 3 bases and 9 bases, in that order; junction bases with no gene match: 7. CDR3: CASSLYGQGSSPLHF. CDR3 bases: TGTGCCAGCAGCTTGTACGGACAGGGCAGTTCACCCCTCCACTTT.